The rows below give T cell receptor beta chains drawn from one sample of a study of T cell responses to AZD1222 COVID-19 vaccine. Generated by immunoSEQ multiplex PCR, the TCRdb table keeps only in-frame clones and is missing some. Of 120,000 or so clones listed, roughly 87% were seen once; the top ten hold approximately 1.4%. The sequencing here drew on peripheral blood, taken on day 0 of AZD1222 vaccination. Receptor source: an adult in good health. CDR3s include the opening cysteine and the closing phenylalanine or tryptophan. Each record gives: D gene, V gene, J gene, clone size, CDR3 length, CDR3 protein, CDR3 DNA. A D gene is named only where the DNA matches it firmly. For some rows the clone size is stated as once, few or many, or as a class when expanded; others skip it.

d_gene: NA
v_gene: TRBV27
j_gene: TRBJ1-2
abundance: NA
len: 16
CDR3aa: CASSLSPLGGFSGYTF
CDR3nt: TGTGCCAGCAGTTTATCTCCCTTGGGAGGGTTCAGCGGCTACACCTTC

d_gene: NA
v_gene: TRBV24-1
j_gene: TRBJ2-7
abundance: NA
len: 13
CDR3aa: CATSESDPGEQYF
CDR3nt: TGTGCCACCAGTGAGTCTGATCCGGGCGAGCAGTACTTC

d_gene: TRBD2
v_gene: TRBV4-2
j_gene: TRBJ2-7
abundance: NA
len: 14
CDR3aa: CASSPLDSGNEQYF
CDR3nt: TGTGCCAGCAGCCCCTTGGATAGCGGGAACGAGCAGTACTTC

d_gene: TRBD1
v_gene: TRBV4-2
j_gene: TRBJ1-5
abundance: NA
len: 17
CDR3aa: CASSQDQGAGSNQPQHF
CDR3nt: TGTGCCAGCAGCCAAGACCAGGGGGCGGGTAGCAATCAGCCCCAGCATTTT

d_gene: NA
v_gene: TRBV5-1
j_gene: TRBJ2-3
abundance: NA
len: 16
CDR3aa: CASMRLGTASTDTQYF
CDR3nt: TGCGCCAGCATGCGTTTGGGCACAGCCTCCACAGATACGCAGTATTTT

d_gene: NA
v_gene: TRBV9
j_gene: TRBJ2-1
abundance: NA
len: 14
CDR3aa: CASSPRGAHYEQFF
CDR3nt: TGTGCCAGCAGCCCCCGGGGGGCGCATTATGAGCAGTTCTTC

d_gene: TRBD1
v_gene: TRBV19
j_gene: TRBJ1-5
abundance: NA
len: 17
CDR3aa: CASSIRDRGAYDQPQHF
CDR3nt: TGTGCCAGTAGTATTAGGGACAGGGGGGCGTATGATCAGCCCCAGCATTTT

d_gene: NA
v_gene: TRBV28
j_gene: TRBJ1-1
abundance: NA
len: 13
CDR3aa: CASTLGGTSEAFF
CDR3nt: TGTGCCAGCACCTTGGGTGGGACTTCTGAAGCTTTCTTT

d_gene: TRBD1
v_gene: TRBV28
j_gene: TRBJ1-5
abundance: NA
len: 15
CDR3aa: CASSRQGYSNQPQHF
CDR3nt: TGTGCCAGCAGTCGACAGGGTTATAGCAATCAGCCCCAGCATTTT

d_gene: NA
v_gene: TRBV30
j_gene: TRBJ1-2
abundance: few
len: 13
CDR3aa: CAWSVNGFYGYTF
CDR3nt: TGTGCCTGGAGTGTAAATGGGTTCTATGGCTACACCTTC

d_gene: TRBD1
v_gene: TRBV4-2
j_gene: TRBJ1-6
abundance: NA
len: 16
CDR3aa: CASSQVGTGQDSPLHF
CDR3nt: TGTGCCAGCAGTCAAGTGGGGACAGGACAGGATTCACCCCTCCACTTT

d_gene: TRBD1
v_gene: TRBV28
j_gene: TRBJ2-7
abundance: NA
len: 14
CDR3aa: CASSLGGTGGFEYF
CDR3nt: TGTGCCAGCAGTTTAGGTGGGACAGGGGGCTTTGAGTACTTC

d_gene: NA
v_gene: TRBV6-2/TRBV6-3
j_gene: TRBJ1-6
abundance: NA
len: 16
CDR3aa: CASSTTERGYNSPLHF
CDR3nt: TGTGCCAGCAGTACAACAGAACGCGGCTATAATTCACCCCTCCACTTT

d_gene: NA
v_gene: TRBV7-9
j_gene: TRBJ2-6
abundance: NA
len: 13
CDR3aa: CAGSVSGANVLTF
CDR3nt: TGTGCCGGATCCGTCTCTGGGGCCAACGTCCTGACTTTC

d_gene: NA
v_gene: TRBV6-2/TRBV6-3
j_gene: TRBJ2-7
abundance: NA
len: 16
CDR3aa: CASSSPSDIKTYEQYF
CDR3nt: TGTGCCAGCAGTTCCCCCTCGGACATCAAAACCTACGAGCAGTACTTC

d_gene: NA
v_gene: TRBV7-6
j_gene: TRBJ2-7
abundance: NA
len: 16
CDR3aa: CASSLGLSGTTYEQYF
CDR3nt: TGTGCCAGCAGCTTAGGACTATCTGGGACAACCTACGAGCAGTACTTC

d_gene: NA
v_gene: TRBV7-9
j_gene: TRBJ1-5
abundance: NA
len: 14
CDR3aa: CASSFDLANQPQHF
CDR3nt: TGTGCCAGCAGCTTTGACCTCGCAAATCAGCCCCAGCATTTT

d_gene: TRBD2
v_gene: TRBV27
j_gene: TRBJ2-1
abundance: NA
len: 15
CDR3aa: CASSLYAGGRNEQFF
CDR3nt: TGTGCCAGCAGTTTATATGCGGGGGGGCGGAATGAGCAGTTCTTC

d_gene: TRBD1
v_gene: TRBV28
j_gene: TRBJ1-2
abundance: NA
len: 12
CDR3aa: CATSDRGYGYTF
CDR3nt: TGTGCCACCTCGGACAGGGGCTATGGCTACACCTTC

d_gene: NA
v_gene: TRBV9
j_gene: TRBJ2-1
abundance: NA
len: 15
CDR3aa: CASSKQGDSYNEQFF
CDR3nt: TGTGCCAGCAGCAAACAGGGTGATTCCTACAATGAGCAGTTCTTC

d_gene: NA
v_gene: TRBV28
j_gene: TRBJ2-1
abundance: once
len: 15
CDR3aa: CAANAQGRSYNEQFF
CDR3nt: TGTGCCGCCAATGCACAAGGGAGATCCTACAATGAGCAGTTCTTC

d_gene: NA
v_gene: TRBV2
j_gene: TRBJ1-5
abundance: NA
len: 17
CDR3aa: CASKGGRLGDSNQPQHF
CDR3nt: TGTGCCAGCAAGGGGGGGCGCTTGGGCGATAGCAATCAGCCCCAGCATTTT

d_gene: NA
v_gene: TRBV7-9
j_gene: TRBJ1-5
abundance: NA
len: 14
CDR3aa: CASRGMGGNQPQHF
CDR3nt: TGTGCCAGCAGAGGGATGGGAGGCAATCAGCCCCAGCATTTT

d_gene: NA
v_gene: TRBV5-4
j_gene: TRBJ2-5
abundance: NA
len: 16
CDR3aa: CASSQDPGLAQETQYF
CDR3nt: TGTGCCAGCAGCCAAGACCCGGGGCTGGCACAAGAGACCCAGTACTTC

d_gene: TRBD1
v_gene: TRBV6-2/TRBV6-3
j_gene: TRBJ1-2
abundance: NA
len: 16
CDR3aa: CASSYSTGTGYYGYTF
CDR3nt: TGTGCCAGCAGTTACTCGACTGGGACAGGTTACTATGGCTACACCTTC

d_gene: NA
v_gene: TRBV6-5
j_gene: TRBJ1-1
abundance: NA
len: 12
CDR3aa: CASRAVNTEAFF
CDR3nt: TGTGCCAGCAGGGCGGTGAACACTGAAGCTTTCTTT

d_gene: NA
v_gene: TRBV7-8
j_gene: TRBJ1-4
abundance: NA
len: 13
CDR3aa: CAVRGRGAEKLFF
CDR3nt: TGTGCCGTCCGAGGAAGGGGAGCTGAAAAACTGTTTTTT

d_gene: NA
v_gene: TRBV6-5
j_gene: TRBJ2-3
abundance: NA
len: 15
CDR3aa: CASSYSSGVLDTQYF
CDR3nt: TGTGCCAGCAGTTACTCTAGCGGAGTGTTGGATACGCAGTATTTT

d_gene: NA
v_gene: TRBV2
j_gene: TRBJ1-1
abundance: NA
len: 12
CDR3aa: CASSPFNTEAFF
CDR3nt: TGTGCCAGCAGTCCCTTCAACACTGAAGCTTTCTTT

d_gene: TRBD1
v_gene: TRBV19
j_gene: TRBJ1-5
abundance: NA
len: 21
CDR3aa: CASSITGRGTGTGPHPQPQHF
CDR3nt: TGTGCCAGTAGTATTACCGGGAGGGGAACCGGGACAGGACCCCACCCCCAGCCCCAGCATTTT

d_gene: NA
v_gene: TRBV30
j_gene: TRBJ2-1
abundance: once
len: 12
CDR3aa: CAWSVGRNEQFF
CDR3nt: TGTGCCTGGAGCGTTGGACGCAATGAGCAGTTCTTC

d_gene: NA
v_gene: TRBV27
j_gene: TRBJ1-6
abundance: NA
len: 14
CDR3aa: CASSLGPRSSPLHF
CDR3nt: TGTGCCAGCAGTTTAGGGCCCAGAAGTTCACCCCTCCACTTT

d_gene: NA
v_gene: TRBV28
j_gene: TRBJ2-3
abundance: NA
len: 13
CDR3aa: CASREGPADTQYF
CDR3nt: TGTGCCAGCAGGGAGGGCCCAGCTGATACGCAGTATTTT

d_gene: NA
v_gene: TRBV5-4
j_gene: TRBJ2-7
abundance: NA
len: 14
CDR3aa: CASSRQGGTYEQYF
CDR3nt: TGTGCCAGCTCTCGACAGGGAGGAACCTACGAGCAGTACTTC

d_gene: NA
v_gene: TRBV7-9
j_gene: TRBJ2-3
abundance: NA
len: 14
CDR3aa: CASSLDAGGDTQYF
CDR3nt: TGTGCCAGCAGCCTCGACGCTGGGGGAGATACGCAGTATTTT

d_gene: NA
v_gene: TRBV30
j_gene: TRBJ1-5
abundance: NA
len: 13
CDR3aa: CAWSQDPNQPQHF
CDR3nt: TGTGCCTGGAGTCAAGACCCCAATCAGCCCCAGCATTTT

d_gene: TRBD2
v_gene: TRBV6-5
j_gene: TRBJ2-3
abundance: NA
len: 15
CDR3aa: CASSSLAASTDTQYF
CDR3nt: TGTGCCAGCAGCTCTCTAGCGGCGAGCACAGATACGCAGTATTTT

d_gene: TRBD1
v_gene: TRBV6-5
j_gene: TRBJ2-7
abundance: NA
len: 14
CDR3aa: CASSPWTGAYEQYF
CDR3nt: TGTGCCAGCAGTCCCTGGACAGGAGCCTACGAGCAGTACTTC

d_gene: TRBD1
v_gene: TRBV7-3
j_gene: TRBJ2-3
abundance: NA
len: 17
CDR3aa: CASSINSGTGGQDTQYF
CDR3nt: TGTGCCAGCAGCATTAACTCCGGGACAGGGGGCCAAGATACGCAGTATTTT

d_gene: TRBD2
v_gene: TRBV3-1/TRBV3-2
j_gene: TRBJ2-1
abundance: few
len: 21
CDR3aa: CASMPRLTSGGTTSSYNEQFF
CDR3nt: TGTGCCAGCATGCCAAGACTGACTAGCGGGGGGACAACTAGCTCCTACAATGAGCAGTTCTTC

d_gene: NA
v_gene: TRBV19
j_gene: TRBJ1-5
abundance: NA
len: 16
CDR3aa: CASSIQGPYSNQPQHF
CDR3nt: TGTGCCAGTAGTATCCAGGGGCCGTATAGCAATCAGCCCCAGCATTTT

d_gene: TRBD1
v_gene: TRBV19
j_gene: TRBJ1-5
abundance: NA
len: 14
CDR3aa: CASRTKTGKQPQHF
CDR3nt: TGTGCCAGTAGAACTAAGACAGGGAAGCAGCCCCAGCATTTT

d_gene: NA
v_gene: TRBV6-2/TRBV6-3
j_gene: TRBJ2-7
abundance: NA
len: 13
CDR3aa: CASSSGLNYEQYF
CDR3nt: TGTGCCAGCAGCTCGGGACTTAACTACGAGCAGTACTTC

d_gene: NA
v_gene: TRBV12-3/TRBV12-4
j_gene: TRBJ1-5
abundance: NA
len: 13
CDR3aa: CASSSSLGQPQHF
CDR3nt: TGTGCCAGCAGTTCCTCCCTGGGGCAGCCCCAGCATTTT

d_gene: NA
v_gene: TRBV7-2
j_gene: TRBJ1-5
abundance: few
len: 14
CDR3aa: CASSTLDGNQPQHF
CDR3nt: TGTGCCAGCAGCACCTTGGACGGCAATCAGCCCCAGCATTTT

d_gene: NA
v_gene: TRBV5-5
j_gene: TRBJ1-1
abundance: NA
len: 14
CDR3aa: CASSPRTRLTEAFF
CDR3nt: TGTGCCAGCAGCCCCAGGACACGACTCACTGAAGCTTTCTTT